These 27 T cell receptor beta chains share one sample of origin, sequenced in a study of blood T cell repertoires in COVID-19 (TCRdb year 2020). To prepare the library, the immunoSEQ multiplex PCR assay was applied. The table comes from immuneACCESS by way of TCRdb, which keeps in-frame sequences with V and J called. Part of the clones is missing from these tables; in studies checked, under half for an unresolved V gene and the rest for unknown reasons. Counted in this sample were 300,000 to 450,000 clones; 88% of them appeared once. Of the sample, roughly 1.2% is held by the ten largest clones. The sample consisted of PBMCs or T cells enriched from blood (not recorded which). These receptors were taken from a woman under 30 who had recovered from COVID-19.

The rearrangement joins TRBV30 to TRBJ1-5; D may be TRBD1 (5 bases). CDR3 length: 13 residues. Germline CDR1 and CDR2: GTSNPN and SVGIG (reference sequence). V lost 2 bases, J lost 3 bases, and 8 bases lay in between. CDR3 protein: CAWSLGVNQPQHF. The CDR3 DNA reads as TGTGCCTGGAGTTTAGGGGTCAATCAGCCCCAGCATTTT.

This chain links TRBV4-2 with TRBJ1-1; 9 positions match TRBD1. The CDR3 is made up of 14 amino acids. Trimming at V came to 3 bases and at J to 10 bases, leaving 9 bases not matched to a gene. Germline-derived CDR1 and CDR2 are LGHNA and YNFKEQ. The CDR3 DNA reads TGTGCCAGCAGCCAGGGTTTACAGGGGGCGGGAGCTTTCTTT. It yields the protein CASSQGLQGAGAFF.

This chain joins TRBV10-3 and TRBJ1-1; D is uncertain. CDR3 length equals 15 residues. Trimming removed 0 bases at V and 0 bases at J, with 8 bases between. CDR1 ENHRY and CDR2 SYGVKD come from the germline V gene. The CDR3 DNA sequence: TGTGCCATCAGTGAGTCGATCCGGTTGAACACTGAAGCTTTCTTT. Protein: CAISESIRLNTEAFF.

The chain combines TRBV30 with TRBJ2-3, with 7 positions matching TRBD1. V shed 1 base and J 0 bases; nucleotides not matched to a gene: 4. Germline CDR1 reads GTSNPN; CDR2 reads SVGIG (reference sequence). The CDR3 has 15 amino acids. The CDR3 DNA is TGTGCCTGGAGTGACAGGGGTTCTAGCACAGATACGCAGTATTTT. Translation gives CAWSDRGSSTDTQYF.

This clone was found a few times. This chain connects TRBV14 to TRBJ2-7; tentatively, D is TRBD2 (5 bases). The CDR3 loop spans 12 amino acids. The germline CDR1 and CDR2 sequences are SGHDN and FVKESK. V lost 4 bases and J lost 5, with 9 bases in between. CDR3: CASSLLGDEQYF. DNA of the CDR3: TGTGCCAGCAGCCTGTTGGGAGACGAGCAGTACTTC.

The gene calls are TRBV5-1 and TRBJ1-5; D ambiguous. The length of the CDR3 is 15 residues. V was cut by 3 bases and J by 4 bases, with 14 bases left in between. Germline V gene data show CDR1 as SGHRS and CDR2 as YFSETQ. The CDR3 loop reads CASSSEAPTNQPQHF. CDR3 DNA sequence: TGCGCCAGCAGCTCTGAGGCTCCCACGAATCAGCCCCAGCATTTT. Full variable domain (missing parts from reference TRBV5-1 and TRBJ1-5): KAGVTQTPRYLIKTRGQQVTLSCSPISGHRSVSWYQQTPGQGLQFLFEYFSETQRNKGNFPGRFSGRQFSNSRSEMNVSTLELGDSALYLCASSSEAPTNQPQHFGDGTRLSIL.

The gene calls are TRBV24-1 and TRBJ1-2, with D tentatively TRBD1 (6 bases). V gave up 10 bases and J gave up 3 bases, with 17 bases separating them. There are 14 residues in the CDR3. Germline V CDR1 and CDR2: KGHDR, SFDVKD. The CDR3, as DNA: TGTGCCACGAAGGGCAGGGGAAGGGACTATGGCTACACCTTC. Its translation: CATKGRGRDYGYTF.

The genes are TRBV30 and TRBJ1-1; the D is unclear. Germline V gene sequence: CDR1 GTSNPN, CDR2 SVGIG (reference sequence). V lost 6 bases and J lost 0, with 20 bases in between. This CDR3 is built from 16 residues. DNA for the CDR3: TGTGCCTGTCAGAAAGATTACACCACATTGAACACTGAAGCTTTCTTT. Its protein is CACQKDYTTLNTEAFF.

The CDR3 DNA sequence: TGTGCCAGCAGTGATTTAGGGAGGAGCAATCAGCCCCAGCATTTT. It encodes CASSDLGRSNQPQHF. The chain uses TRBV2 and TRBJ1-5; D call uncertain. Trimming stripped 3 bases from V and 1 base from J, with 10 bases between. The CDR3 spans 15 residues. The germline gives CDR1 SNHLY, CDR2 FYNNEI.

This chain links TRBV28 with TRBJ2-7; 8 bases match TRBD2. Germline-derived CDR1 and CDR2 are MDHEN and SYDVKM. This CDR3 region has 14 residues. V lost 7 bases and J lost 5; bases outside the gene matches: 10. The CDR3 bases are TGTGCCAGCAACACCGGGGGGGACCTAAACGAGCAGTACTTC. It codes for CASNTGGDLNEQYF. Filled out from reference TRBV28 and TRBJ2-7, the complete variable domain reads DVKVTQSSRYLVKRTGEKVFLECVQDMDHENMFWYRQDPGLGLRLIYFSYDVKMKEKGDIPEGYSVSREKKERFSLILESASTNQTSMYLCASNTGGDLNEQYFGPGTRLTVT.

In this sample, this clone turned up a few times. CDR3 bases: TGTGCCAGCTCACCATCGACAGGGGTTGGACAGCCCCAGCATTTT. It encodes CASSPSTGVGQPQHF. The V call is TRBV18, the J call TRBJ1-5; 8 bases are a match to TRBD1. The CDR3 extends over 15 amino acids. The ends lost 2 bases at V and 7 bases at J; junction bases unmatched: 7. Germline V gene lookup returns CDR1 KGHSH and CDR2 LQKENI. Combining the CDR3 with reference TRBV18 and TRBJ1-5 gives the whole variable domain NAGVMQNPRHLVRRRGQEARLRCSPMKGHSHVYWYRQLPEEGLKFMVYLQKENIIDESGMPKERFSAEFPKEGPSILRIQQVVRGDSAAYFCASSPSTGVGQPQHFGDGTRLSIL.

The rearrangement links TRBV6-5 to TRBJ1-1; unclear D gene. V lost 5 bases and J lost 3, with 4 bases in between. Germline lookup yields CDR1 MNHEY and CDR2 SVGAGI. The CDR3 sequence is 11 residues long. The CDR3 reads CASSLYTEAFF. The CDR3 DNA follows: TGTGCCAGCAGTCTCTACACTGAAGCTTTCTTT.

In this sample, this clone turned up once. This sequence joins TRBV10-3 and TRBJ1-2; 7 positions agree with TRBD1. Losses at the gene ends were 3 bases for V and 4 bases for J; bases not matched to a gene: 8. This CDR3 has 15 residues. Germline CDR1 ENHRY, CDR2 SYGVKD. CDR3 DNA sequence: TGTGCCATCAGTGAACAGACAGGGCTAACCTATGGCTACACCTTC. It encodes CAISEQTGLTYGYTF.

The rearrangement joins TRBV24-1 to TRBJ1-2, with a tentative D call TRBD1 (6 bases). CDR1 is KGHDR, CDR2 SFDVKD, per germline. The CDR3 contains 13 residues. V gave up 7 bases and J gave up 3 bases, with 11 bases separating them. The CDR3 region is CATRQGPDYGYTF. The CDR3 DNA is TGTGCCACCAGACAGGGACCTGACTATGGCTACACCTTC.

The chain is built from TRBV6-1 and TRBJ2-3, with D tentatively TRBD1 (6 bases). The V end lost 4 bases, the J end lost 3 bases, and 17 bases lay between the germline ends. Looked up from germline, CDR1 is MNHNS and CDR2 is SASEGT. This CDR3 has 16 amino acids. For the CDR3, the DNA is TGTGCCAGCAGTGGCAGCATAGGGGGTGGAACAGATACGCAGTATTTT. Protein: CASSGSIGGGTDTQYF.

This chain uses TRBV9 with TRBJ2-3; 8 nucleotides align to TRBD1. The germline CDR1 and CDR2 sequences are SGDLS and YYNGEE. Trimming removed 1 base from V and 1 base from J; junction bases left unmatched: 2. The CDR3 spans 15 residues. CDR3 bases: TGTGCCAGCAGCGTACCAGGGGGCGGCACAGATACGCAGTATTTT. This translates into CASSVPGGGTDTQYF.

The chain is built from TRBV6-1 and TRBJ1-5; no reliable D call. CDR1 and CDR2 (germline): MNHNS, SASEGT. V dropped 2 bases and J dropped 7 bases, with 9 bases sitting between them. This CDR3 has 13 residues. For the CDR3, the DNA is TGTGCCAGCAGTGAAAGGAGAGGGCAGCCCCAGCATTTT. Translated: CASSERRGQPQHF.

CDR3 amino acids: CASSQRADSNTGELFF. As DNA, the CDR3 is TGTGCCAGCTCACAGAGAGCAGACTCGAACACCGGGGAGCTGTTTTTT. This chain links TRBV18 with TRBJ2-2; D not resolved. There are 16 residues in the CDR3. V dropped 4 bases and J dropped 0 bases, with 12 bases sitting between them. Per the germline V gene, CDR1 is KGHSH and CDR2 is LQKENI.

This rearrangement joins TRBV30 to TRBJ2-7; 7 nucleotides line up with TRBD1. Germline V gene sequence: CDR1 GTSNPN, CDR2 SVGIG (reference sequence). V was pared by 0 bases and J by 3 bases, with 8 bases of the junction left unmatched. CDR3 length: 15 residues. The CDR3 coding sequence is TGTGCCTGGAGTGTATCGTACAGGGGTCACTACGAGCAGTACTTC. This sequence encodes CAWSVSYRGHYEQYF.

The rearrangement joins TRBV25-1 to TRBJ1-4; the D gene is possibly TRBD1 (5 bases). The germline V and J ends were trimmed by 7 bases and 4 bases, with 10 bases remaining between them. Germline V CDR1 and CDR2: MGHDK, SYGVNS. This CDR3 comprises 13 residues. CDR3 amino acids: CASKSGGNEKLFF. The CDR3 DNA reads TGTGCCAGCAAATCCGGGGGTAATGAAAAACTGTTTTTT.

V gene TRBV9 combines with J gene TRBJ2-7; 9 positions agree with TRBD1. CDR1 and CDR2 from the germline V gene are SGDLS and YYNGEE. V shed 3 bases and J 1 base; nucleotides not matched to a gene: 8. The CDR3 is made up of 16 amino acids. The CDR3 loop is CASSATGQGFSYEQYF. CDR3 coding DNA: TGTGCCAGCAGCGCGACGGGACAGGGTTTTTCCTACGAGCAGTACTTC.

The chain joins TRBV6-5 to TRBJ2-1, with D tentatively TRBD1 (6 bases). Per germline, CDR1 MNHEY and CDR2 SVGAGI. The CDR3 sequence is 16 residues long. V was cut by 0 bases and J by 0 bases, with 9 bases left in between. The CDR3 DNA sequence: TGTGCCAGCAGTTACTCGAGCAGGGGCTCCTACAATGAGCAGTTCTTC. Translating gives CASSYSSRGSYNEQFF.

The chain uses TRBV11-2 and TRBJ2-7, with a weak D call TRBD1 (5 bases). V lost 0 bases to trimming and J lost 7 bases, with 13 bases between them. The germline CDR1 and CDR2 sequences are SGHAT and FQNNGV. The CDR3 has 14 residues. The CDR3 here is CASSLEPERGEQYF. In DNA, the CDR3 is TGTGCCAGCAGCTTAGAGCCCGAAAGGGGAGAGCAGTACTTC.

The chain joins TRBV7-2 to TRBJ2-3, with TRBD1 identical over 7 bases. Germline V gene lookup returns CDR1 SGHTA and CDR2 FQGNSA. Losses at the gene ends were 2 bases for V and 6 bases for J; bases not matched to a gene: 8. The CDR3 length is 15 residues. CDR3 amino acids: CASSLIRQGLDTQYF. CDR3 bases: TGTGCCAGCAGCTTAATTCGACAGGGATTGGATACGCAGTATTTT.

This clone was observed a single time. The rearrangement joins TRBV19 to TRBJ2-1; 7 bases are a match to TRBD2. With 10 bases clipped from V and 9 bases from J, the junction kept 15 bases outside the gene matches. Germline-derived CDR1 and CDR2 are LNHDA and SQIVND (reference sequence). CDR3 size: 14 residues. The CDR3 protein is CATSSSRRLAEQFF. CDR3 DNA sequence: TGTGCCACCAGCTCGTCTAGAAGACTAGCTGAGCAGTTCTTC.

The rearrangement joins TRBV4-3 to TRBJ1-2; no firm D call. This CDR3 has 16 amino acids. Germline V gene lookup returns CDR1 LGHNA and CDR2 YSLEER. Trimming took 0 bases from V and 4 from J, leaving 15 bases between them. The CDR3: CASSQDARASLYGYTF. The CDR3 nucleotides are TGCGCCAGCAGCCAAGATGCCCGAGCTTCCCTCTATGGCTACACCTTC.

This clone was detected a few times. The chain is built from TRBV28 and TRBJ1-5, with TRBD1 matching 8 bases. V shed 4 bases and J 0 bases; nucleotides not matched to a gene: 14. In germline, CDR1 is MDHEN, CDR2 SYDVKM. The CDR3 length is 19 residues. CDR3 protein: CASSSTQGAGAYSNQPQHF. For the CDR3, the DNA is TGTGCCAGCAGTTCCACTCAGGGGGCCGGCGCCTATAGCAATCAGCCCCAGCATTTT.